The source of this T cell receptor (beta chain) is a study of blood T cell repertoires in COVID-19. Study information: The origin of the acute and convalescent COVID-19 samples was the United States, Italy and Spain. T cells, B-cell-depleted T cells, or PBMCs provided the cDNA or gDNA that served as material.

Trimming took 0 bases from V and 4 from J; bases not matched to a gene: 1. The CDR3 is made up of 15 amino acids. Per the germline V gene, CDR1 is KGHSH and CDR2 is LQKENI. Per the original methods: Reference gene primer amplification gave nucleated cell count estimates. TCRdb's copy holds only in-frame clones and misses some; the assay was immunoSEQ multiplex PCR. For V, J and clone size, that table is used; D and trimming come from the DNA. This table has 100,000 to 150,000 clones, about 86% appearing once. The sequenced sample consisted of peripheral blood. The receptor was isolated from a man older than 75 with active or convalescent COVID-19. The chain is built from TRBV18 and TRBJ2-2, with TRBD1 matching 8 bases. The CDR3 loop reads CASSPPGQVTGELFF. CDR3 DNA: TGTGCCAGCTCACCACCGGGACAGGTCACCGGGGAGCTGTTTTTT.